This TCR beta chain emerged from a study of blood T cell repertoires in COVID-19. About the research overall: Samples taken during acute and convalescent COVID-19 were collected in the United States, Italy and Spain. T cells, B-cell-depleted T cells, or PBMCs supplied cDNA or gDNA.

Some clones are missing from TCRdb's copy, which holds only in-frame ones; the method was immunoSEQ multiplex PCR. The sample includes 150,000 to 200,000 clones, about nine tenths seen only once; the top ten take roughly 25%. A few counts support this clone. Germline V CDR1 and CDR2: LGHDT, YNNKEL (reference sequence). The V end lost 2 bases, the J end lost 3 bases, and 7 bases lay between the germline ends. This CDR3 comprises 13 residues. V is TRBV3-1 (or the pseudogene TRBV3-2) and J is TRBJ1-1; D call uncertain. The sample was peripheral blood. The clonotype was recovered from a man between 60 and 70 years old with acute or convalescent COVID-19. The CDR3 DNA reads TGTGCCAGCAGCCAACTTCGGTACACTGAAGCTTTCTTT. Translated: CASSQLRYTEAFF.